Below, one TCR beta chain is given with its context. The target of this receptor is not known. A much larger clone differs from this one at a single base, so this may be a read error. Library generation was performed with 5' RACE. These reads were obtained on an Illumina HiSeq 2500. A second about 6 to 11 cycle PCR used a sample-barcoded 5' primer and a J-beta primer mix. A template-switch 5' adaptor carrying 12 random nucleotides introduced a unique molecular identifier onto each TCR beta cDNA molecule. Each sample yielded at least 2.5 million CDR3-containing paired-end reads. The Mint cDNA synthesis kit, primed by a TRBC-specific oligonucleotide, was used to synthesize first-strand cDNA from all RNA. Following uracil-DNA glycosylase treatment, a first 18-cycle PCR with universal primers M1SS and BC2_uni_R was performed on all cDNA. Regarding the original processing steps: For normalization, 1 million high-quality reads, each with a distinct molecular identifier, were randomly selected from each sample. Reads with shared molecular identifiers were discarded instead of being binned into consensus sequences. MiTCR, set to a Q25 quality threshold and the strictest error-elimination algorithm, was used for CDR3 identification, clonotype clustering and error correction. A nonparametric unseen species model using Euler transformation provided a lower-bound estimate of total TCR beta diversity. Using fastp trimming at Q25 and MiXCR clonotype assembly, TCRdb reanalyzed the public sequencing data and kept in-frame beta chains. Rows are unified per CDR3 protein, each entry keeping the most common DNA and genes. TCRdb, not the original authors, processed these V and J calls. The sample has under 800,000 distinct CDR3 sequences on record, approximately 43% of them singletons. Jointly, the top ten make up about 20% of the sample.

This record comes from a study of blood T cells in healthy people across ages (dated by TCRdb to between 2014 and 2016). Background for the entire study: In model experiments, template switching captured about one uniquely barcoded TCR beta cDNA molecule for every two T cells. Using deep sequencing normalized with unique cDNA molecular identifiers, the study measured how TCR beta repertoire diversity changes with age. To avoid experimental bias, donors of different ages were distributed randomly across sequencing lanes. Using the same blood draw, the study looked at two additional independent replicas of 1 million unique cDNA reads for two donors, one aged 18 to 30 and the other aged 80 or older. The donors were divided into four age groups: young (average roughly 17 years), middle-aged (about 41), aged (about 61) and long-lived (about 79). Summary of the overall study and its limitations: The long-lived group showed more naive CD4+ T cells, fewer expanded clones and increased TCR diversity than the aged group, suggesting age selection. Because profiling used bulk unsorted PBMCs, naive and antigen-experienced compartments could not be compared conclusively. As age increased, observed TCR beta diversity per million T cells dropped in a roughly linear way, and a significant reduction was already evident by age 40. A strong correlation was found between observed TCR beta diversity and the percentage of naive T cells measured by flow cytometry. Donor CMV infection status was unknown, potentially confounding age-related changes in expanded clonotypes. Estimates of total diversity from one million sequenced T cells were regarded as lower bounds and underestimates.

The germline ends are 14 bases apart after V is trimmed by 1 base and J by 7 bases. The cysteine opens and the phenylalanine closes a CDR3 of 14 amino acids. Only the CDR3 DNA stays, 42 bases, in frame from base 1. Per the germline V gene (reference sequence), LGHDT is the CDR1 and YNNKEL is the CDR2. Systemically healthy Caucasian individuals from Russia, 39 in total and aged about 6 to 100 years, were included as donors. Roughly 11 milliliters of peripheral blood were drawn from each donor into EDTA-treated Vacutainer tubes. Ficoll-Paque density-gradient centrifugation was used to isolate PBMCs, with at least 7 million obtained per sample. Trizol reagent was used to extract total RNA from the PBMCs, yielding at least 6 micrograms per sample. The percentages of naive CD45RAhigh/CD27high T cells were determined by flow cytometry on a PBMC aliquot from every donor.

The chain is assembled from TRBV3-1 and TRBJ2-7; TRBD2 is perhaps the D gene, given 7 matching bases. The origin of this receptor is an older woman in good health. The material sequenced was blood. The DNA sequence is as follows: TGTGCCAGCAGCCAAGGAGGGGGGGGCAATGAGCAGTACTTC. Its amino acids are CASSQGGGGNEQYF.